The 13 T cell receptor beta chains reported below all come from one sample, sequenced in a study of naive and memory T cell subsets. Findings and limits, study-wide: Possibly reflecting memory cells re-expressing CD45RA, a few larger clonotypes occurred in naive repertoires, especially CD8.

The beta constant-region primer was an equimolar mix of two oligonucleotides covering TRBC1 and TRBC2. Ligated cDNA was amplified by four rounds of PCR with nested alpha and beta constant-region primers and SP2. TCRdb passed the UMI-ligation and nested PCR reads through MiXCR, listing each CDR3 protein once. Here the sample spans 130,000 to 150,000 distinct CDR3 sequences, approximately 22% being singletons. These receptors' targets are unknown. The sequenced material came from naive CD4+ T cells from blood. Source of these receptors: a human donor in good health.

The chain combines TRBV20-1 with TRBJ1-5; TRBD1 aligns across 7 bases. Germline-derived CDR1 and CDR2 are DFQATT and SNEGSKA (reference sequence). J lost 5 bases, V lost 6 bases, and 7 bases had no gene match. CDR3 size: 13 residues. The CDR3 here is CSARDRAYQPQHF. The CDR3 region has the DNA TGCAGTGCCCGGGACAGAGCTTATCAGCCCCAGCATTTT.

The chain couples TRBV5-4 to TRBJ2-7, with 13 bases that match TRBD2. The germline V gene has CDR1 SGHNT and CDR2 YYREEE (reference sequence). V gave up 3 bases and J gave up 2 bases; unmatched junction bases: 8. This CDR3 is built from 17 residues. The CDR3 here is CASSWRGGTSGTYEQYF. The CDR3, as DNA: TGTGCCAGCAGCTGGAGAGGGGGGACTAGCGGGACCTACGAGCAGTACTTC. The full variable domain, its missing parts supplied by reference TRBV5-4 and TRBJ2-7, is ETGVTQSPTHLIKTRGQQVTLRCSSQSGHNTVSWYQQALGQGPQFIFQYYREEENGRGNFPPRFSGLQFPNYSSELNVNALELDDSALYLCASSWRGGTSGTYEQYFGPGTRLTVT.

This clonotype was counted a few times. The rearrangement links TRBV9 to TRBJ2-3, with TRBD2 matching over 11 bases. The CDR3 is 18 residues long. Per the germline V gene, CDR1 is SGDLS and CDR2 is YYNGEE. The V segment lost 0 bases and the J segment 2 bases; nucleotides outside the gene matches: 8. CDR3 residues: CASSVEMGTSGFTDTQYF. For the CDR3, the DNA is TGTGCCAGCAGCGTAGAGATGGGGACTAGCGGATTCACAGATACGCAGTATTTT. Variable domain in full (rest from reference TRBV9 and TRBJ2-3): DSGVTQTPKHLITATGQRVTLRCSPRSGDLSVYWYQQSLDQGLQFLIQYYNGEERAKGNILERFSAQQFPDLHSELNLSSLELGDSALYFCASSVEMGTSGFTDTQYFGPGTRLTVL.

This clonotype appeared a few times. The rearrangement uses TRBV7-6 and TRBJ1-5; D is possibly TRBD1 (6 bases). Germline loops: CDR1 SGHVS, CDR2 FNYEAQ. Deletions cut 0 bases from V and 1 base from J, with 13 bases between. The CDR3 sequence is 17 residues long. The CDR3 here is CASSLAAGALSNQPQHF. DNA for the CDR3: TGTGCCAGCAGCTTAGCGGCAGGGGCCTTGAGCAATCAGCCCCAGCATTTT. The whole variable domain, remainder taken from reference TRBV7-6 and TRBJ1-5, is GAGVSQSPRYKVTKRGQDVALRCDPISGHVSLYWYRQALGQGPEFLTYFNYEAQQDKSGLPNDRFSAERPEGSISTLTIQRTEQRDSAMYRCASSLAAGALSNQPQHFGDGTRLSIL.

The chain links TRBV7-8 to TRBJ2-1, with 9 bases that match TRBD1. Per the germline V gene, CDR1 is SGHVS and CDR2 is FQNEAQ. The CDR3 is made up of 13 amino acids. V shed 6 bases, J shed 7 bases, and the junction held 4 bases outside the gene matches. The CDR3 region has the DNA TGTGCCAGCAGGCGGGACAGGGTGAATGAGCAGTTCTTC. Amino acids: CASRRDRVNEQFF.

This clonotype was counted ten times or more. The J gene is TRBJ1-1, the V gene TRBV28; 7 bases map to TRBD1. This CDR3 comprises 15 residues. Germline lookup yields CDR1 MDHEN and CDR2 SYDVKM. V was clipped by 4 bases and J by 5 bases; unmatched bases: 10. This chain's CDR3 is CASSSATGRWTEAFF. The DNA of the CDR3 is TGTGCCAGCAGTTCGGCGACAGGGAGGTGGACTGAAGCTTTCTTT.

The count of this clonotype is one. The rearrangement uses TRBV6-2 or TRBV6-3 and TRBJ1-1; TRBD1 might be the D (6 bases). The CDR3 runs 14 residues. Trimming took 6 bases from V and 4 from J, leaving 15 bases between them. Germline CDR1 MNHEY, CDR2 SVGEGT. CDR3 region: CASRTGAPGTEAFF. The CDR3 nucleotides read TGTGCCAGCAGAACGGGGGCGCCGGGCACTGAAGCTTTCTTT.

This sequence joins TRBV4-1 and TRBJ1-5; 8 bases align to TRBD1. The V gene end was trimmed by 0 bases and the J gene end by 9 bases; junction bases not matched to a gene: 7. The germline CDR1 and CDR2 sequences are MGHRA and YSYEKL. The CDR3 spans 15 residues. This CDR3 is CASSQDGTGLRPQHF. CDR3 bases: TGCGCCAGCAGCCAAGATGGGACAGGCTTGCGGCCCCAGCATTTT.

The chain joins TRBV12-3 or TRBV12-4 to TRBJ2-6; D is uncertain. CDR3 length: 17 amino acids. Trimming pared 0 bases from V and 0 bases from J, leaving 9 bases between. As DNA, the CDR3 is TGTGCCAGCAGTTTAGCGCTCGTGAGCTCTGGGGCCAACGTCCTGACTTTC. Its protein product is CASSLALVSSGANVLTF.

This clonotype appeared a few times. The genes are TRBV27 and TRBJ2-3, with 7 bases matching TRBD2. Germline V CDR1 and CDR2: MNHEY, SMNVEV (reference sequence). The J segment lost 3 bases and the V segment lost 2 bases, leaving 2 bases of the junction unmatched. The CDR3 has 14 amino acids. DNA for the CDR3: TGTGCCAGCAGTTTAGTCGGGAGGACAGATACGCAGTATTTT. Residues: CASSLVGRTDTQYF.

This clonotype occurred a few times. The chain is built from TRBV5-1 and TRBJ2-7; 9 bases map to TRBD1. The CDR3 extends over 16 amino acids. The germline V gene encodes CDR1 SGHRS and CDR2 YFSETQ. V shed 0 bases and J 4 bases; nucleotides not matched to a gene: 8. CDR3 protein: CASSLESTGGRYEQYF. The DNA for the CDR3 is TGCGCCAGCAGCTTGGAGAGCACAGGGGGCAGATACGAGCAGTACTTC. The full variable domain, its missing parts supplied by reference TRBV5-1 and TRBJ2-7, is KAGVTQTPRYLIKTRGQQVTLSCSPISGHRSVSWYQQTPGQGLQFLFEYFSETQRNKGNFPGRFSGRQFSNSRSEMNVSTLELGDSALYLCASSLESTGGRYEQYFGPGTRLTVT.

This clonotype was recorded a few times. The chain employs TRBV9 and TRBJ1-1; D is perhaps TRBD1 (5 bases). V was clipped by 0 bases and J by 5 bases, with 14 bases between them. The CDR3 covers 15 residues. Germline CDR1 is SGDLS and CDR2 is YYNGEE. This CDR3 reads CASSVGGIRGTEAFF. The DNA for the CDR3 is TGTGCCAGCAGCGTAGGGGGGATAAGGGGAACTGAAGCTTTCTTT.

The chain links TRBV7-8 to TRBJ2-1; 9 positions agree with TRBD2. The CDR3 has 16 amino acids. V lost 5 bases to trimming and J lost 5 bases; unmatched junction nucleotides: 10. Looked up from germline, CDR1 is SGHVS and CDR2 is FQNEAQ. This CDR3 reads CASSKRPGTSHNEQFF. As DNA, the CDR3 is TGTGCCAGCAGCAAACGTCCCGGGACTAGCCACAATGAGCAGTTCTTC.